Listed below are T cell receptor beta chains from one sample, sequenced in a study of graft-versus-host responses after intestinal transplantation. Some clones are missing from TCRdb's copy, which holds only in-frame ones; the method was immunoSEQ multiplex PCR. The sample shows about 37,000 clones, around 90% of them seen only once. The material sequenced was ileum tissue, taken approximately 200 days after intestinal transplant. The receptors here all came from a human patient who received an intestinal transplant, so some T cells may come from the graft donor. CDR3s include the opening cysteine and the closing phenylalanine or tryptophan. A D gene is named only where the DNA matches it firmly. Clone size is stated in some rows and not others, as once, few, many or a class when expanded.

V gene,CDR3 length,clone size,J gene,D gene,CDR3 protein,CDR3 DNA
TRBV7-2,15,.,TRBJ2-7,TRBD2,CASSPRTSGSGEQYF,TGTGCCAGCAGCCCGCGGACTAGCGGGAGTGGGGAGCAGTACTTC
TRBV7-9,18,.,TRBJ2-2,TRBD2,CASSSTVRLAGEAGELFF,TGTGCCAGCAGCTCGACGGTTAGACTAGCGGGAGAGGCCGGGGAGCTGTTTTTT
TRBV9,14,.,TRBJ2-7,.,CASSVGSTLHGQYF,TGTGCCAGCAGCGTAGGGAGTACCCTCCATGGGCAGTACTTC
TRBV5-6,13,.,TRBJ1-1,.,CASSRPYGPKAFF,TGTGCCAGCAGCCGGCCGTACGGGCCTAAAGCTTTCTTT
TRBV28,17,.,TRBJ1-5,.,CASPGPGRRAADQPQHF,TGTGCCAGTCCGGGACCCGGCCGTAGGGCAGCAGATCAGCCCCAGCATTTT
TRBV28,14,.,TRBJ1-1,TRBD1,CASSLGQALSEAFF,TGTGCCAGCAGCCTTGGACAGGCCCTCAGTGAAGCTTTCTTT
TRBV7-9,12,.,TRBJ2-3,.,CASAGNKDTQYF,TGTGCCAGCGCTGGGAACAAAGATACGCAGTATTTT
TRBV30,11,.,TRBJ1-2,.,CAWSRGWGYTF,TGTGCCTGGAGTCGGGGGTGGGGCTACACCTTC
TRBV20-1,10,.,TRBJ2-5,.,CSAKWGTQYF,TGCAGTGCTAAGTGGGGGACCCAGTACTTC
TRBV11-2,13,.,TRBJ2-7,.,CASSPWDHYEQYF,TGTGCCAGCTCACCCTGGGACCACTACGAGCAGTACTTC
TRBV27,18,.,TRBJ2-1,TRBD2,CARYTSFSQRGDYNEQFF,TGTGCCAGGTACACCAGTTTCTCTCAGCGGGGGGACTACAATGAGCAGTTCTTC
TRBV2,12,.,TRBJ2-2,.,CASREVPGELFF,TGTGCCAGCAGGGAGGTCCCCGGGGAGCTGTTTTTT
TRBV27,12,.,TRBJ1-2,.,CASSLAGVGYTF,TGTGCCAGCAGTTTAGCAGGGGTAGGCTACACCTTC
TRBV30,15,few,TRBJ1-1,.,CAWSAVAAPGVRAFF,TGTGCCTGGAGTGCAGTGGCAGCCCCGGGGGTGAGGGCTTTCTTT
TRBV7-9,14,.,TRBJ2-5,.,CASSLTAVVETQYF,TGTGCCAGCAGCCTAACAGCGGTTGTAGAGACCCAGTACTTC
TRBV2,16,.,TRBJ2-2,.,CASSAETSTKAGELFF,TGTGCCAGCAGTGCTGAAACTTCGACAAAAGCCGGGGAGCTGTTTTTT
TRBV28,13,.,TRBJ1-6,TRBD1,CASSGTGDSPLHF,TGTGCCAGCAGCGGGACAGGGGATTCACCCCTCCACTTT
TRBV10-2,15,.,TRBJ1-1,.,CASSEAGGMNTEAFF,TGCGCCAGCAGTGAGGCGGGGGGTATGAACACTGAAGCTTTCTTT
TRBV11-2,13,.,TRBJ2-5,.,CASSGGHQETQYF,TGTGCCAGCAGCGGGGGACACCAAGAGACCCAGTACTTC
TRBV28,14,.,TRBJ1-2,.,CASRPGASSYGYTF,TGTGCCAGCAGACCAGGGGCAAGTAGCTATGGCTACACCTTC
TRBV6-5,15,.,TRBJ1-6,.,CASSFGGRGDSPLHF,TGTGCCAGCAGTTTTGGGGGGCGCGGAGATTCACCCCTCCACTTT
TRBV6-1,14,few,TRBJ2-7,TRBD1,CASSLRTGPYEQYF,TGTGCCAGCAGTCTCCGGACAGGGCCCTACGAGCAGTACTTC
TRBV7-9,14,.,TRBJ1-5,.,CASSARGFGQPQHF,TGTGCCAGCAGCGCCAGGGGATTCGGGCAGCCCCAGCATTTT
TRBV15,15,.,TRBJ2-3,.,CATSRDLADTDTQYF,TGTGCCACCAGCAGAGATTTAGCGGACACAGATACGCAGTATTTT
TRBV5-4,15,.,TRBJ2-1,TRBD2,CASSFLGTRGNEQFF,TGTGCCAGCAGCTTTTTAGGGACTAGAGGGAATGAGCAGTTCTTC
TRBV2,12,.,TRBJ2-1,.,CASRRDYNEQFF,TGTGCCAGCAGAAGGGACTACAATGAGCAGTTCTTC
TRBV6-5,14,.,TRBJ2-3,TRBD1,CASRRDRRTDTQYF,TGTGCCAGCAGGAGGGACAGACGCACAGATACGCAGTATTTT
TRBV9,13,once,TRBJ1-1,.,CASSVGWNTEAFF,TGTGCCAGCAGCGTAGGGTGGAACACTGAAGCTTTCTTT
TRBV10-3,14,.,TRBJ2-7,TRBD2,CAISVSGLDYEQYF,TGTGCCATCAGTGTTAGCGGGCTCGACTACGAGCAGTACTTC
TRBV6-1,15,.,TRBJ2-3,TRBD2,CASRSMWRGEDTQYF,TGTGCCAGCAGGTCAATGTGGCGGGGGGAAGATACGCAGTATTTT
TRBV6-5,13,.,TRBJ2-7,TRBD2,CASSLTSGYEQYF,TGTGCCAGCAGCCTCACTAGCGGGTACGAGCAGTACTTC
TRBV6-5,15,once,TRBJ1-1,TRBD1,CASQYRGRMNTEAFF,TGTGCCAGCCAGTACAGGGGTCGCATGAACACTGAAGCTTTCTTT
TRBV5-1,16,.,TRBJ2-1,.,CASSLDGVPTYNEQFF,TGCGCCAGCAGCTTGGATGGGGTCCCAACCTACAATGAGCAGTTCTTC
TRBV7-9,13,.,TRBJ2-1,.,CASSRLLYNEQFF,TGTGCCAGCAGCCGACTTCTCTACAATGAGCAGTTCTTC
TRBV6-5,16,few,TRBJ1-3,.,CASSYSSQNSGNTIYF,TGTGCCAGCAGTTACTCGAGCCAGAACTCTGGAAACACCATATATTTT
TRBV28,14,.,TRBJ1-2,.,CASSLYMAPLGYTF,TGTGCCAGCAGTTTATATATGGCCCCGCTTGGCTACACCTTC
TRBV27,17,.,TRBJ2-1,TRBD2,CASSLPAGGSVYNEQFF,TGTGCCAGCAGTTTACCGGCGGGGGGTAGCGTTTACAATGAGCAGTTCTTC
TRBV28,11,.,TRBJ1-5,.,CASSLSQPQHF,TGTGCCAGCAGCTTATCGCAGCCCCAGCATTTT
TRBV6-6,16,.,TRBJ2-2,TRBD1,CASSSQTGGYTGELFF,TGTGCCAGCAGTTCCCAGACAGGGGGCTACACCGGGGAGCTGTTTTTT
TRBV6-5,15,.,TRBJ1-1,.,CASSNQGTLSTEAFF,TGTGCCAGCAGTAACCAGGGAACCTTGAGCACTGAAGCTTTCTTT
TRBV6-5,15,.,TRBJ1-1,.,CASSPGGTLNTEAFF,TGTGCCAGCAGCCCCGGGGGAACTCTGAACACTGAAGCTTTCTTT
TRBV6-6,14,.,TRBJ2-1,TRBD2,CASISTSTYNEQFF,TGTGCCAGCATCTCGACTAGCACCTACAATGAGCAGTTCTTC
TRBV7-8,16,.,TRBJ1-5,.,CASSPGTDFSNQPQHF,TGTGCCAGCAGCCCGGGGACGGATTTTAGCAATCAGCCCCAGCATTTT
TRBV6-5,16,few,TRBJ1-2,.,CASSFDKWASSPGYTF,TGTGCCAGCAGTTTCGATAAGTGGGCATCGTCACCGGGCTACACCTTC
TRBV13,13,.,TRBJ2-7,.,CASSSVLSYEQYF,TGTGCCAGCAGCTCCGTGCTATCCTACGAGCAGTACTTC
TRBV29-1,16,.,TRBJ2-5,TRBD1,CSVAGRRGQLQETQYF,TGCAGCGTTGCGGGGAGAAGGGGGCAGCTCCAAGAGACCCAGTACTTC
TRBV2,14,.,TRBJ2-1,.,CASSEGGAWDEQFF,TGTGCCAGCAGTGAGGGCGGGGCCTGGGATGAGCAGTTCTTC
TRBV4-2,15,.,TRBJ2-5,.,CASSRTQGNQETQYF,TGTGCCAGCAGCCGAACCCAGGGAAATCAAGAGACCCAGTACTTC